One sample yielded the 29 T cell receptor beta chains listed below, sequenced in a study of blood T cell repertoires in COVID-19. The method was immunoSEQ multiplex PCR; TCRdb's version includes in-frame clones alone and lacks a portion of them. The table lists 150,000 to 200,000 clones, roughly 82% of them singletons, with 13% to 15% in the top ten. The sample was PBMCs or T cells enriched from blood (not recorded which). Receptors originate from a man between 50 and 59 years old who had recovered from COVID-19.

The rearrangement links TRBV10-3 to TRBJ2-1; 14 bases map to TRBD2. The CDR3 is 16 amino acids. Germline CDR1 ENHRY, CDR2 SYGVKD. Trimming removed 3 bases from V and 8 bases from J; junction bases left unmatched: 6. The CDR3 region is CAISDPGTSGGDEQFF. The CDR3 DNA reads as TGTGCCATCAGTGACCCCGGGACTAGCGGGGGCGATGAGCAGTTCTTC.

J is TRBJ2-7 and V is TRBV27; 9 positions match TRBD1. The CDR3 runs 15 residues. Per germline, CDR1 MNHEY and CDR2 SMNVEV (reference sequence). After removal of 4 bases from V and 2 bases from J, the junction contained 6 bases not matched to a gene. CDR3 residues: CASSSIGTGTYEQYF. As DNA, the CDR3 is TGTGCCAGCAGTTCAATCGGGACAGGGACCTACGAGCAGTACTTC.

V is TRBV6-5 and J is TRBJ1-3; D is unresolved. CDR3 length equals 11 residues. Trimming removed 6 bases at V and 6 bases at J, with 6 bases between. Germline V CDR1 and CDR2: MNHEY, SVGAGI. The CDR3 spells CASRLENTIYF. For the CDR3, the DNA is TGTGCCAGCAGATTAGAAAACACCATATATTTT.

Regarding this clone: The identical CDR3 is also encoded by other nucleotide sequences in the sample. The J gene is TRBJ1-2, the V gene TRBV12-3 or TRBV12-4; TRBD1 might be the D (5 bases). V lost 6 bases, J lost 2 bases, and 10 bases lay in between. This CDR3 is built from 13 residues. The CDR3 nucleotides read TGTGCCAGCAGCTCAACAGGCAACTATGGCTACACCTTC. Amino acids: CASSSTGNYGYTF.

The CDR3 is CASSERAGDQPQHF. CDR3 nucleotide sequence: TGTGCCAGCAGTGAACGGGCAGGGGATCAGCCCCAGCATTTT. The chain couples TRBV6-1 to TRBJ1-5, with D possibly matching TRBD1 (6 bases). Trimming pared 2 bases from V and 5 bases from J, leaving 10 bases between. The germline V gene encodes CDR1 MNHNS and CDR2 SASEGT. CDR3 length: 14 amino acids.

The chain uses TRBV3-1 (or the pseudogene TRBV3-2) and TRBJ2-7; the match to TRBD1 covers 9 bases. The CDR3 totals 15 residues. CDR1 and CDR2 (germline): LGHDT, YNNKEL (reference sequence). Unmatched junction bases numbered 7, after V lost 4 bases and J lost 3 bases. The DNA for the CDR3 is TGTGCCAGCAGCCTCAAGCTGGGACAGGGCTACGAGCAGTACTTC. This codes for CASSLKLGQGYEQYF.

This chain joins TRBV19 and TRBJ1-6; 7 nucleotides align to TRBD1. The CDR3 totals 16 residues. Germline values: CDR1 LNHDA, CDR2 SQIVND (reference sequence). Germline trimming cut 7 bases from V and 4 bases from J; bases unmatched to any gene: 10. The CDR3 DNA sequence: TGTGCCAGTACCGACACCCCGGGACAGTATAATTCACCCCTCCACTTT. It translates to CASTDTPGQYNSPLHF.

J is TRBJ1-2 and V is TRBV6-1; D gene unclear. V dropped 2 bases and J dropped 7 bases, with 14 bases sitting between them. Looked up from germline, CDR1 is MNHNS and CDR2 is SASEGT. The CDR3 contains 14 residues. The CDR3 coding sequence is TGTGCCAGCAGTGAAATGCGCAACTCGGGTGGCTACACCTTC. This sequence encodes CASSEMRNSGGYTF.

The V call is TRBV5-1, the J call TRBJ1-6; tentatively, D is TRBD1 (5 bases). CDR1 is SGHRS, CDR2 YFSETQ, per germline. Between the trimmed V and J ends, which lost 4 bases and 13 bases, there was a span of 21 bases. This CDR3 region has 15 residues. CDR3 protein: CASSRGTPPVGPLHF. DNA for the CDR3: TGCGCCAGCAGCCGCGGGACGCCTCCGGTTGGGCCCCTCCACTTT.

The rearrangement joins TRBV2 to TRBJ1-5; weak D call: TRBD1 (6 bases). The CDR3 runs to 15 residues. CDR1 and CDR2 (germline): SNHLY, FYNNEI. V was cut by 2 bases and J by 6 bases, with 14 bases left in between. The CDR3 reads CASSELGGVTQPQHF. DNA for the CDR3: TGTGCCAGCAGTGAATTAGGGGGGGTGACTCAGCCCCAGCATTTT.

This clone was observed once. The J gene is TRBJ1-1, the V gene TRBV7-9; 8 bases match TRBD1. CDR1 SEHNR and CDR2 FQNEAQ come from the germline V gene (reference sequence). V trimming: 4 bases; J trimming: 5 bases; junction bases outside the gene matches: 15. The CDR3 is 17 amino acids. The CDR3 DNA reads as TGTGCCAGCAGCTCTAGGACAGGGACCCTCTTGATTACTGAAGCTTTCTTT. It translates to CASSSRTGTLLITEAFF.

The chain combines TRBV19 with TRBJ1-4, with D possibly TRBD1 on 6 matching bases. The germline V and J ends were trimmed by 10 bases and 5 bases, with 17 bases remaining between them. The CDR3 is made up of 14 amino acids. Germline CDR1 and CDR2: LNHDA and SQIVND (reference sequence). The CDR3 nucleotides read TGTGCCACCACATCGACAGGAAAGAATGAAAAACTGTTTTTT. Protein sequence: CATTSTGKNEKLFF.

DNA for the CDR3: TGCAGCGCCGGACAGTCTACTGGCTACACCTTC. Residues: CSAGQSTGYTF. The chain couples TRBV29-1 to TRBJ1-2, with D possibly TRBD1 on 6 matching bases. Trimming shortened V by 7 bases and J by 7 bases, and 13 bases separated the two germline ends. The germline CDR1 and CDR2 sequences are SQVTM and ANQGSEA. CDR3 length: 11 amino acids.

The V gene is TRBV24-1, the J gene TRBJ2-5; possible D gene TRBD2, 5 bases. Germline loops: CDR1 KGHDR, CDR2 SFDVKD. The CDR3 has 15 amino acids. Trimming shortened V by 4 bases and J by 5 bases, and 16 bases separated the two germline ends. CDR3 DNA: TGTGCCACCAGTGACGCCGGGATTCCTGTTGAGACCCAGTACTTC. Translating gives CATSDAGIPVETQYF.

This sequence joins TRBV6-5 and TRBJ1-2; D unclear. Germline V lookup: CDR1 MNHEY, CDR2 SVGAGI. V was shortened by 0 bases and J by 4 bases, with 6 bases between the two germline ends. The CDR3 runs to 13 residues. CDR3 region: CASSYSGIYGYTF. In DNA form, the CDR3 reads TGTGCCAGCAGTTACTCCGGGATCTATGGCTACACCTTC.

This sequence joins TRBV9 and TRBJ2-3; possible D gene TRBD2, 7 bases. In germline, CDR1 is SGDLS, CDR2 YYNGEE. This CDR3 spans 16 amino acids. V was shortened by 1 base and J by 0 bases, with 12 bases between the two germline ends. The CDR3 nucleotides read TGTGCCAGCAGCGTAAGGAGGGGGGGGAGCACAGATACGCAGTATTTT. The encoded protein is CASSVRRGGSTDTQYF.

This clone was observed a few times. This chain uses TRBV29-1 with TRBJ1-3, with 8 positions matching TRBD1. V shed 5 bases, J shed 3 bases, and the junction held 0 bases outside the gene matches. Germline values: CDR1 SQVTM, CDR2 ANQGSEA. CDR3 length equals 12 residues. The CDR3 loop is CSVTGGGNTIYF. CDR3 nucleotides: TGCAGCGTTACAGGGGGTGGAAACACCATATATTTT.

The sample holds one count of this clone. J is TRBJ2-7 and V is TRBV5-6; a weak D match, TRBD1 (6 bases). The CDR3 length is 14 residues. Per germline, CDR1 SGHDT and CDR2 YYEEEE. Trimming stripped 1 base from V and 7 bases from J, with 15 bases between. CDR3 residues: CASSLPRGMSEQYF. The CDR3 coding sequence is TGTGCCAGCAGCTTGCCCAGGGGAATGAGTGAGCAGTACTTC.

The chain joins TRBV6-5 to TRBJ1-5; TRBD1 aligns across 11 bases. Germline assignment: CDR1 MNHEY and CDR2 SVGAGI. Losses at the gene ends were 10 bases for V and 11 bases for J; bases not matched to a gene: 10. The CDR3 loop spans 13 amino acids. The CDR3 region is CATGTGGARAQHF. The CDR3 DNA sequence: TGTGCCACCGGGACAGGGGGTGCCCGGGCCCAGCATTTT.

The chain is built from TRBV3-1 (or the pseudogene TRBV3-2) and TRBJ2-2; 7 bases are shared with TRBD2. The CDR3 extends over 15 amino acids. Trimming cost V 4 bases and J 1 base; bases outside gene matches: 3. In germline, CDR1 is LGHDT, CDR2 YNNKEL (reference sequence). The CDR3 DNA reads as TGTGCCAGCAGCCTGGGGGGGGTGAACACCGGGGAGCTGTTTTTT. This translates into CASSLGGVNTGELFF.

CDR3 nucleotides: TGCGCCAGCAGGCCCGGACAGGTCGGCGGGTACGCGAACACTGAAGCTTTCTTT. Its protein is CASRPGQVGGYANTEAFF. V and J are TRBV5-1 and TRBJ1-1; TRBD1 agrees at 7 bases. V lost 5 bases, J lost 1 base, and 17 bases stayed unmatched. This CDR3 comprises 18 residues. Germline values: CDR1 SGHRS, CDR2 YFSETQ.

This clone was counted between two and nine times. V gene TRBV18 combines with J gene TRBJ2-3; TRBD2 matches 7 bases. After removal of 3 bases from V and 4 bases from J, the junction contained 1 base not matched to a gene. CDR3 length equals 13 residues. Germline CDR1 reads KGHSH; CDR2 reads LQKENI. The CDR3: CASSPAGADTQYF. The CDR3 DNA sequence: TGTGCCAGCTCACCGGCGGGGGCAGATACGCAGTATTTT. Supplemented by reference TRBV18 and TRBJ2-3, the full variable domain reads NAGVMQNPRHLVRRRGQEARLRCSPMKGHSHVYWYRQLPEEGLKFMVYLQKENIIDESGMPKERFSAEFPKEGPSILRIQQVVRGDSAAYFCASSPAGADTQYFGPGTRLTVL.

The V call is TRBV4-1, the J call TRBJ2-3; 9 bases are shared with TRBD2. V shed 0 bases and J 4 bases; nucleotides not matched to a gene: 8. The CDR3 covers 17 residues. Germline loops: CDR1 MGHRA, CDR2 YSYEKL. For the CDR3, the DNA is TGCGCCAGCAGCCAAGATAGGGGCGGGGGGGGTGCAGATACGCAGTATTTT. This gives the protein CASSQDRGGGGADTQYF.

This chain links TRBV19 with TRBJ1-5, with D unclear. Trimming took off 5 bases at V and 0 bases at J, with 11 bases between the two ends. This CDR3 spans 15 amino acids. Germline CDR1 is LNHDA and CDR2 is SQIVND (reference sequence). The CDR3 reads CASSLSDNSNQPQHF. The CDR3 DNA reads TGTGCCAGTAGTCTATCCGACAATAGCAATCAGCCCCAGCATTTT.

The gene calls are TRBV11-2 and TRBJ2-1; maybe TRBD2 (7 bases). This CDR3 spans 15 amino acids. Trimming stripped 1 base from V and 9 bases from J, with 16 bases between. From germline, CDR1 is SGHAT and CDR2 FQNNGV. The CDR3: CASSLAVGGPREQFF. The CDR3 DNA sequence: TGTGCCAGCAGCTTAGCGGTGGGGGGGCCCCGTGAGCAGTTCTTC.

The J gene is TRBJ1-5, the V gene TRBV19; unclear D gene. Trimming took off 6 bases at V and 2 bases at J, with 11 bases between the two ends. Looked up from germline, CDR1 is LNHDA and CDR2 is SQIVND (reference sequence). This CDR3 has 14 amino acids. The CDR3 bases are TGTGCCAGTAGCGGGGTTTATGGCAATCAGCCCCAGCATTTT. Its protein is CASSGVYGNQPQHF.

The chain has TRBV27 and TRBJ1-6; weak D call: TRBD1 (6 bases). CDR3 size: 16 residues. V lost 5 bases and J 7 bases, leaving 18 bases between the germline ends. Per the germline V gene, CDR1 is MNHEY and CDR2 is SMNVEV (reference sequence). DNA of the CDR3: TGTGCCAGCAGTACGCAGGGGAGATCGCGGAATTCACCCCTCCACTTT. As protein: CASSTQGRSRNSPLHF.

The chain joins TRBV7-3 to TRBJ1-1; 7 bases agree with TRBD1. Trimming took 0 bases from V and 6 from J; bases not matched to a gene: 7. The germline CDR1 and CDR2 sequences are SGHTA and FQGTGA. The CDR3 covers 15 residues. The CDR3 bases are TGTGCCAGCAGCTTAACGGTGGGGCAGGGGGCTGAAGCTTTCTTT. It encodes CASSLTVGQGAEAFF.

This clone was counted once. Different DNA sequences within this sample yield the same CDR3. J is TRBJ2-7 and V is TRBV11-2; D is perhaps TRBD1 (6 bases). Looked up from germline, CDR1 is SGHAT and CDR2 is FQNNGV. Trimming left V 5 bases short and J 1 base short, with 9 bases between. The CDR3 extends over 13 amino acids. This chain's CDR3 is CASSPRGSYEQYF. CDR3 coding DNA: TGTGCCAGCAGCCCTAGGGGGTCCTACGAGCAGTACTTC.